The subject of this entry is one T cell receptor (beta chain). This clone was seen at least ten times. Its antigen is unknown. No much larger clonotype is one base removed from it; base qualities were not supplied. This record belongs to a study of blood T cell repertoires in COVID-19 (dated by TCRdb to about 2020). Regarding the research as a whole: Samples covering the acute and convalescent phases of COVID-19 were provided by collaborators in the United States, Italy and Spain. The samples were drawn from the first 160 participants of the ongoing ImmuneRACE study and from more than 1,000 subjects provided by 6 global collaborators. Nearly every sample came with metadata listing a de-identified subject ID, COVID-19 status, age in years and sex. Where available, HLA class I and class II types were obtained from metadata supplied by the sample provider rather than from assay-based typing. The repertoires were released in a freely available public database intended as a resource for research on the immune response to SARS-CoV-2. The prospective study material was composed of cDNA or gDNA derived from T cells, B-cell-depleted T cells, or PBMCs. Deeply sampled blood TCRbeta repertoires from subjects exposed to, actively infected with, or recovered from COVID-19 were included in the dataset.

Each collaborating institution followed its own protocols to collect whole blood in K2EDTA tubes. Collaborator samples were shipped for TCRbeta analysis as frozen whole blood, isolated PBMCs, or DNA extracted from either sample type. Measured from the cysteine to the phenylalanine, the CDR3 is 13 residues long. Only the CDR3 portion is preserved as DNA: 39 bases, with reading frame beginning at the first base. Via the germline V gene (reference sequence), CDR1 is GTSNPN and CDR2 SVGIG. Trimming removed 1 base from V and 3 bases from J, leaving 9 bases between the germline ends. TCRbeta CDR3 regions were amplified from genomic DNA by means of the immunoSEQ Assay, a bias-controlled multiplex PCR. The authors' pipeline ran thus. Nucleated cell counts per sample were estimated from amplification of reference gene primers within the assay. To quantify the absolute abundance of each unique TCRbeta CDR3 rearrangement, sequence reads were collapsed and filtered. Productive Simpson clonality was computed per sample as the square root of Simpson's diversity index over productive rearrangements. The immuneACCESS repertoire file appears here via TCRdb, limited to in-frame rearrangements. These files lack a portion of the clones; in checked studies, under half of the deficit traces to unresolved V genes, and the cause of the others is not known. The V and J calls and the clone size are those of that table, but D and trimming were determined from the DNA. The sample includes 70,000 to 95,000 clones, with about 82% observed a single time. Jointly, the top ten make up around a quarter of the sample.

Overall study outcomes, separate from this receptor: The amount of clinical and demographic metadata varied by source and participant and was provided uncurated.

The rearrangement combines TRBV30 with TRBJ1-1; the D gene identity is not certain. The sequenced sample consisted of peripheral blood. This clonotype was obtained from a human donor in a cohort sampled during active COVID-19. DNA sequence: TGTGCCTGGAGTGCTACGGTAGACACTGAAGCTTTCTTT. Its translation is CAWSATVDTEAFF.